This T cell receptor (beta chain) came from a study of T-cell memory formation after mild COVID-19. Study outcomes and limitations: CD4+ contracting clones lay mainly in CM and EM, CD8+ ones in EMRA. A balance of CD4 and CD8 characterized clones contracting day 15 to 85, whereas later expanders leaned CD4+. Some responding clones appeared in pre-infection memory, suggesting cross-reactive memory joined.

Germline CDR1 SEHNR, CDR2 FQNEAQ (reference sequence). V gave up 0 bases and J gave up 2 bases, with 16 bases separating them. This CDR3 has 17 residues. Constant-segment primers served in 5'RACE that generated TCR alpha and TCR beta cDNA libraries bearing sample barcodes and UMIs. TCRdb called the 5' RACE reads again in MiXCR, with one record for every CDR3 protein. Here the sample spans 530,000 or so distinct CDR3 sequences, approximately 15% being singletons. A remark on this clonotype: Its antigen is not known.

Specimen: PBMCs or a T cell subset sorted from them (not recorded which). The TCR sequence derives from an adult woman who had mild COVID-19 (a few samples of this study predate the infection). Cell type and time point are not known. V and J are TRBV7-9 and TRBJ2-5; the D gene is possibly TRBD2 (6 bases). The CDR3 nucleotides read TGTGCCAGCAGCTTAGCGAATCTAGGGACTCATCAAGAGACCCAGTACTTC. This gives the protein CASSLANLGTHQETQYF.